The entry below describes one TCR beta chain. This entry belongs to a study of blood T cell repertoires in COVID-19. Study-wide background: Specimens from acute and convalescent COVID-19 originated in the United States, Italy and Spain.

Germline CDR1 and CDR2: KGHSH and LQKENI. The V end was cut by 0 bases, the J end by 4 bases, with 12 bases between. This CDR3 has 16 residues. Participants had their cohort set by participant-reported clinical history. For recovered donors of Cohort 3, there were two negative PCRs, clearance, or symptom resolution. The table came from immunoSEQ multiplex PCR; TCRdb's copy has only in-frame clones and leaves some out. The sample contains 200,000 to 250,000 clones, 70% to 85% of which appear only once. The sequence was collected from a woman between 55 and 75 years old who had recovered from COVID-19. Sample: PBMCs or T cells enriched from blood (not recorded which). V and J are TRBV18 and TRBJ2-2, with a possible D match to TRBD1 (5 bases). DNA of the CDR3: TGTGCCAGCTCACCACCGTCCAGGGCGGCCACCGGGGAGCTGTTTTTT. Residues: CASSPPSRAATGELFF.